The 8 T cell receptor beta chains given below trace back to one sample, sequenced in a study of Tregs in tolerant kidney transplant recipients. Sequenced by immunoSEQ multiplex PCR; TCRdb stores in-frame clones only, minus some. The sample has some 110,000 clones, roughly 92% seen once. Sequenced sample: CD4+ T cells from blood. All receptors come from a human donor in good health.

This chain uses TRBV4-2 with TRBJ1-1, with 9 nucleotides matching TRBD1. The CDR3 runs to 15 residues. Unmatched junction bases numbered 0, after V lost 0 bases and J lost 1 base. The germline V gene has CDR1 LGHNA and CDR2 YNFKEQ. In DNA, the CDR3 is TGTGCCAGCAGCCAAGAGGACAGGGGGAACACTGAAGCTTTCTTT. Its translation: CASSQEDRGNTEAFF.

The CDR3 protein is CASSPALGLTYEQYF. DNA of the CDR3: TGTGCCAGCAGCCCCGCTCTTGGACTCACCTACGAGCAGTACTTC. The V and J genes are TRBV5-6 and TRBJ2-7; tentative D call: TRBD2 (5 bases). Germline CDR1 reads SGHDT; CDR2 reads YYEEEE. This CDR3 comprises 15 residues. Trimming shortened V by 4 bases and J by 2 bases, and 16 bases separated the two germline ends.

The chain uses TRBV27 and TRBJ1-1; 9 nucleotides match TRBD1. The CDR3 runs to 18 residues. The V gene's germline CDR1 is MNHEY and CDR2 SMNVEV (reference sequence). The V segment lost 2 bases and the J segment 6 bases; nucleotides outside the gene matches: 16. Here the CDR3 reads CASSLRRDRVTSTPEAFF. The DNA of the CDR3 is TGTGCCAGCAGTTTACGACGGGACAGGGTGACAAGTACTCCTGAAGCTTTCTTT.

CDR3 nucleotide sequence: TGTGCCACCAGCAGAGGTCAAACCTACGAGCAGTACTTC. Translating it yields CATSRGQTYEQYF. The chain carries TRBV15 and TRBJ2-7, with D hard to call. The CDR3 contains 13 residues. The ends were cut back, 1 base at V and 2 bases at J, with 6 bases in the middle. Per germline, CDR1 LNHNV and CDR2 YYDKDF (reference sequence).

The chain recombines TRBV5-4 with TRBJ2-1, with D perhaps matching TRBD2 (6 bases). V was clipped by 4 bases and J by 5 bases, with 13 bases between them. The CDR3 loop spans 14 amino acids. Looked up from germline, CDR1 is SGHNT and CDR2 is YYREEE (reference sequence). DNA for the CDR3: TGTGCCAGCAGCGCCGAGACTAGGGACAATGAGCAGTTCTTC. Encoded protein: CASSAETRDNEQFF.

The gene calls are TRBV29-1 and TRBJ1-2; D gene unclear. The CDR3 length is 12 residues. Germline V gene sequence: CDR1 SQVTM, CDR2 ANQGSEA. V lost 1 base and J lost 7, with 10 bases in between. The CDR3 bases are TGCAGCGTTGAAGTGGGTCAAACTGGCTACACCTTC. Its protein is CSVEVGQTGYTF.

Remarks on this clone: The junction and the germline gene differ at one end; a read error may be behind it. J is TRBJ1-2 and V is TRBV11-2; 7 positions agree with TRBD1. Germline CDR1 and CDR2: SGHAT and FQNNGV. This CDR3 contains 14 residues. In DNA, the CDR3 is TGTGTCAGCAGCTTAGAGTACAGGGGTGATGGCTACACCTTC. This codes for CVSSLEYRGDGYTF.

This clone has only a few counts. This rearrangement joins TRBV2 to TRBJ2-7; possibly TRBD1 for D (5 bases). The CDR3 length is 11 residues. Germline V lookup: CDR1 SNHLY, CDR2 FYNNEI. Deletions cut 9 bases from V and 2 bases from J, with 8 bases between. CDR3 nucleotides: TGTGCCAGTGGGGCTACCTACGAGCAGTACTTC. This gives the protein CASGATYEQYF. The variable domain in full, with the rest retrieved from reference TRBV2 and TRBJ2-7, is EPEVTQTPSHQVTQMGQEVILRCVPISNHLYFYWYRQILGQKVEFLVSFYNNEISEKSEIFDDQFSVERPDGSNFTLKIRSTKLEDSAMYFCASGATYEQYFGPGTRLTVT.